This T cell receptor beta chain is from a study of metastatic and nonmetastatic thyroid tumors (dated by TCRdb to 2020 to 2022). As for the study more broadly: Repertoires from peripheral blood and from tumor or nodule tissue samples of malignant and benign thyroid patients were compared. Findings and caveats that apply to the study as a whole: In both blood and tumor samples, TCR beta diversity was reported to be significantly higher in malignant tumors than in benign nodules.

Library method: PCR. TCRdb names Illumina HiSeq 4000 as the instrument used. The TCR beta-chain CDR3 region of each patient was profiled by high-throughput sequencing. In the authors' own workflow: The researchers built a classifier to tell apart papillary thyroid cancer patients with distant metastasis, based on CDR3 differences among clinicopathological groups. The Shannon index was used to assess repertoire diversity, and the Morisita-Horn index was used to assess tumor-blood repertoire similarity. The raw public data were reprocessed by TCRdb itself: fastp quality trimming at Q25, MiXCR clonotype calling, in-frame beta chains only. The V and J calls follow TCRdb's processing rather than the paper's. The sample yields approximately 5,000 clones; about 29% were counted once. The top ten clones comprise roughly 9.6% of the sample. The germline V gene sets CDR1 to MNHNS and CDR2 to SASEGT. The V end loses 5 bases and the J end loses 1 base, and a stretch of 11 bases separates them. The CDR3 holds 15 amino acids from the cysteine to the phenylalanine. The retained sequence is limited to the CDR3, 45 bases, with the frame set at the first base.

Taking its sample share into account, this clone is medium-sized (0.01 to 0.1%). The antigen it recognizes is unknown. It has no much larger one-base neighbor in the sample; base qualities were not kept. None of the patients had been given any treatment before thyroid surgery. Using T-cell receptor beta sequencing, the researchers looked back retrospectively at clinical samples from patients, gathered between about 2012 and 2018. The sequenced sample was adjacent normal tissue. Here the chain combines TRBV6-1 and TRBJ2-2, with TRBD2 perhaps the D gene, on 5 matching bases. The TCR comes from a female donor with papillary thyroid cancer or a benign thyroid nodule (not recorded which). Some clones in this sample may be carry-over from other donors' samples. The base sequence is TGTGCCAGCAGTTTGATGGGAGTGAACACCGGGGAGCTGTTTTTT. Translated, it gives CASSLMGVNTGELFF.